What follows are 28 T cell receptor beta chains derived from one specimen sequenced in a study of blood T cell repertoires in COVID-19. Assay used: immunoSEQ multiplex PCR; TCRdb lists only in-frame clones, some missing. The profile covers about 270,000 clones, with less than 90% appearing a single time and approximately 12% taken by the ten largest. Material: peripheral blood. These receptors originate from a woman younger than 45 with COVID-19, enrolled during active disease.

The chain couples TRBV18 to TRBJ1-2, with TRBD1 as a possible D gene (6 bases). V dropped 1 base and J dropped 6 bases, with 12 bases sitting between them. This CDR3 has 14 residues. Germline V gene data show CDR1 as KGHSH and CDR2 as LQKENI. The CDR3 reads CASSPLQGLDGYTF. Written as DNA, the CDR3 is TGTGCCAGCTCACCACTTCAGGGGCTGGATGGCTACACCTTC.

The CDR3 loop is CASSPQGLASYEQYF. The CDR3 DNA reads TGTGCCAGCAGCCCCCAGGGACTTGCCTCCTACGAGCAGTACTTC. This sequence joins TRBV3-1 (or the pseudogene TRBV3-2) and TRBJ2-7; a weak D match, TRBD2 (6 bases). The V end lost 4 bases, the J end lost 0 bases, and 13 bases lay between the germline ends. CDR1 and CDR2 from the germline V gene are LGHDT and YNNKEL (reference sequence). The CDR3 totals 15 residues.

This chain links TRBV5-4 with TRBJ2-5; 13 nucleotides line up with TRBD2. Germline CDR1 reads SGHNT; CDR2 reads YYREEE (reference sequence). The V gene end was trimmed by 4 bases and the J gene end by 5 bases; junction bases not matched to a gene: 8. The CDR3 has 16 residues. CDR3: CASSPRLAGGDETQYF. CDR3 DNA sequence: TGTGCCAGCAGCCCAAGACTAGCGGGGGGTGATGAGACCCAGTACTTC.

The rearrangement joins TRBV19 to TRBJ1-2; D might be TRBD1 (5 bases). Between the trimmed V and J ends, which lost 4 bases and 4 bases, there was a span of 10 bases. Germline V gene data show CDR1 as LNHDA and CDR2 as SQIVND (reference sequence). The CDR3 has 13 residues. The DNA for the CDR3 is TGTGCCAGTAGTACCCTAGACAGCTATGGCTACACCTTC. This codes for CASSTLDSYGYTF. Full variable domain (outside the CDR3, taken from reference TRBV19 and TRBJ1-2): DGGITQSPKYLFRKEGQNVTLSCEQNLNHDAMYWYRQDPGQGLRLIYYSQIVNDFQKGDIAEGYSVSREKKESFPLTVTSAQKNPTAFYLCASSTLDSYGYTFGSGTRLTVV.

The chain employs TRBV27 and TRBJ2-7, with 9 bases lining up with TRBD2. This CDR3 is built from 16 residues. CDR1 is MNHEY, CDR2 SMNVEV, per germline (reference sequence). V shed 6 bases and J 2 bases; nucleotides not matched to a gene: 11. The CDR3 is CASRSSGGLGTYEQYF. The CDR3 bases are TGTGCCAGCAGGTCAAGCGGGGGGTTGGGCACCTACGAGCAGTACTTC.

This rearrangement joins TRBV27 to TRBJ1-1; 11 bases map to TRBD1. This CDR3 region has 15 residues. The germline CDR1 and CDR2 sequences are MNHEY and SMNVEV (reference sequence). V dropped 4 bases and J dropped 4; count of bases not matched to a gene: 5. This CDR3 is CASSSPGTGGTEAFF. Written as DNA, the CDR3 is TGTGCCAGCAGTTCGCCCGGGACAGGGGGCACTGAAGCTTTCTTT.

The rearrangement uses TRBV19 and TRBJ2-2; D is perhaps TRBD1 (6 bases). The CDR3 is 15 amino acids. Germline V lookup: CDR1 LNHDA, CDR2 SQIVND (reference sequence). The germline V and J ends were trimmed by 2 bases and 6 bases, with 13 bases remaining between them. CDR3 residues: CASSIFGAGAGELFF. CDR3 in DNA: TGTGCCAGTAGTATATTCGGGGCAGGGGCCGGGGAGCTGTTTTTT.

The CDR3 sequence is CASSNSYEQYF. The DNA of the CDR3 is TGTGCCAGCAGCAATTCCTACGAGCAGTACTTC. The J gene is TRBJ2-7, the V gene TRBV28; no clear D. Germline V gives CDR1 MDHEN, CDR2 SYDVKM. This CDR3 comprises 11 residues. The germline V and J ends were trimmed by 6 bases and 1 base, with 4 bases remaining between them.

This clone came up once. V is TRBV2 and J is TRBJ2-1; TRBD2 is a possible D gene (7 bases). Looked up from germline, CDR1 is SNHLY and CDR2 is FYNNEI. The CDR3 covers 17 residues. V gave up 2 bases and J gave up 4 bases, with 18 bases separating them. In DNA, the CDR3 is TGTGCCAGCAGTGAACGAGGGGGGGCCGCAATTTACAATGAGCAGTTCTTC. Translated, it gives CASSERGGAAIYNEQFF.

This chain's CDR3 is CASSSHTETRPLHF. The CDR3 DNA reads as TGTGCCAGCAGTTCCCATACAGAGACCAGGCCCCTCCACTTT. This chain connects TRBV28 to TRBJ1-6; D gene unclear. V lost 4 bases and J 13 bases, leaving 17 bases between the germline ends. CDR3 length: 14 residues. The germline V gene encodes CDR1 MDHEN and CDR2 SYDVKM.

The chain recombines TRBV3-1 (or the pseudogene TRBV3-2) with TRBJ2-7, with TRBD1 identical over 8 bases. The J segment lost 6 bases and the V segment lost 2 bases, leaving 6 bases of the junction unmatched. The CDR3 runs to 14 residues. Germline lookup yields CDR1 LGHDT and CDR2 YNNKEL (reference sequence). CDR3 sequence reads: CASSQPPGTGEQYF. The DNA for the CDR3 is TGTGCCAGCAGCCAACCACCAGGGACAGGCGAGCAGTACTTC.

Concerning this clone: One end of the junction fails to match germline, which may point to a read error. The chain employs TRBV2 and TRBJ2-3; weak D call: TRBD2 (6 bases). CDR1 is SNHLY and CDR2 is FYNNEI in the germline V gene. This CDR3 spans 12 amino acids. The CDR3 bases are TGTGCCAGCAGTGAAGGGGGCGGGGCGTTAAATTTT. This codes for CASSEGGGALNF.

The chain uses TRBV10-2 and TRBJ1-2, with TRBD1 matching over 12 bases. The ends lost 7 bases at V and 8 bases at J; junction bases unmatched: 11. The germline V gene encodes CDR1 WSHSY and CDR2 SAAADI. The length of the CDR3 is 15 residues. CDR3 loop: CASTTSGTGGWGYTF. As DNA, the CDR3 is TGCGCCAGCACTACCTCCGGGACAGGGGGCTGGGGCTACACCTTC.

The chain links TRBV5-1 to TRBJ2-1; perhaps TRBD1 as D (6 bases). Looked up from germline, CDR1 is SGHRS and CDR2 is YFSETQ. This CDR3 has 15 amino acids. V lost 5 bases and J 0 bases, leaving 12 bases between the germline ends. The CDR3 loop is CASRWGLASYNEQFF. The CDR3 nucleotides are TGCGCCAGCAGATGGGGGCTAGCCTCCTACAATGAGCAGTTCTTC.

The chain recombines TRBV5-6 with TRBJ1-2, with D perhaps matching TRBD1 (5 bases). Trimming shortened V by 7 bases and J by 3 bases, and 10 bases separated the two germline ends. The CDR3 contains 12 residues. CDR1 SGHDT and CDR2 YYEEEE come from the germline V gene. The DNA for the CDR3 is TGTGCCAGCCACCAGGGTTACTATGGCTACACCTTC. This gives the protein CASHQGYYGYTF.

V usage is TRBV4-1 and J usage is TRBJ2-7; D not resolved. Trimming shortened V by 0 bases and J by 4 bases, and 7 bases separated the two germline ends. CDR1 is MGHRA, CDR2 YSYEKL, per germline. The CDR3 sequence is 13 residues long. The DNA for the CDR3 is TGCGCCAGCAGCCAAGAGTATCCTTACGAGCAGTACTTC. This codes for CASSQEYPYEQYF.

V is TRBV5-1 and J is TRBJ2-7; D uncertain. V was cut by 5 bases and J by 1 base, with 10 bases left in between. CDR3 length equals 13 residues. The V gene's germline CDR1 is SGHRS and CDR2 YFSETQ. The CDR3 nucleotides read TGCGCCAGCAGGATTACCCAGTCCTACGAGCAGTACTTC. It is translated as CASRITQSYEQYF.

The CDR3 bases are TGTGCCAGCAGCTTTTCCAGGACTAGCGGGGGGGCCCTCACAGATACGCAGTATTTT. As protein: CASSFSRTSGGALTDTQYF. V is TRBV11-3 and J is TRBJ2-3; 15 bases map to TRBD2. With V trimmed by 3 bases and J by 2 bases, 9 bases remained unmatched. The germline CDR1 and CDR2 sequences are SGHNT and YENEEA. The CDR3 consists of 19 residues.

V gene TRBV6-5 combines with J gene TRBJ1-2; TRBD1 might be the D (5 bases). The CDR3 is made up of 13 amino acids. Germline V gene lookup returns CDR1 MNHEY and CDR2 SVGAGI. V was shortened by 6 bases and J by 9 bases, with 17 bases between the two germline ends. The CDR3, as DNA: TGTGCCAGCAGGACCACAGGACTATGGAGCTACACCTTC. This sequence encodes CASRTTGLWSYTF.

The chain has TRBV11-3 and TRBJ2-1; D is possibly TRBD2 (5 bases). The germline V gene has CDR1 SGHNT and CDR2 YENEEA. The CDR3 spans 11 residues. V gave up 4 bases and J gave up 10 bases, with 8 bases separating them. The CDR3 sequence: CASSSSGEQFF. Written as DNA, the CDR3 is TGTGCCAGCAGCTCCTCGGGGGAGCAGTTCTTC.

The genes are TRBV2 and TRBJ2-1; D is undetermined. The V gene lost 6 bases and the J gene lost 5 bases, with 11 bases spanning the gap. CDR1 is SNHLY, CDR2 FYNNEI, per germline. The length of the CDR3 is 13 residues. The CDR3 DNA follows: TGTGCCAGCAGACGAAGCCCGAACAATGAGCAGTTCTTC. Translating it yields CASRRSPNNEQFF.

DNA of the CDR3: TGTGCCACCCGAGGGCCCGAATTGGGGACTGAAGCTTTCTTT. Translated, it gives CATRGPELGTEAFF. V is TRBV27 and J is TRBJ1-1, with D unclear. Germline V lookup: CDR1 MNHEY, CDR2 SMNVEV (reference sequence). There are 14 residues in the CDR3. Trimming pared 10 bases from V and 5 bases from J, leaving 20 bases between.

A few counts support this clone. This chain connects TRBV5-1 to TRBJ2-2; 7 bases fit TRBD2. The CDR3 consists of 15 residues. The J segment lost 5 bases and the V segment lost 0 bases, leaving 4 bases of the junction unmatched. Germline CDR1 SGHRS, CDR2 YFSETQ. The CDR3 DNA is TGCGCCAGCAGCTTGGCACGGGGAGGGACCGGGGAGCTGTTTTTT. Amino acids: CASSLARGGTGELFF.

The chain employs TRBV5-1 and TRBJ2-3; possibly TRBD1 for D (8 bases). Germline lookup yields CDR1 SGHRS and CDR2 YFSETQ. This CDR3 spans 15 amino acids. Trimming took off 4 bases at V and 3 bases at J, with 15 bases between the two ends. CDR3 sequence reads: CASSPDRGGTDTQYF. CDR3 DNA sequence: TGCGCCAGCAGCCCTGACAGGGGAGGGACAGATACGCAGTATTTT.

The rearrangement joins TRBV5-1 to TRBJ1-2; D uncertain. Germline V gene lookup returns CDR1 SGHRS and CDR2 YFSETQ. V lost 0 bases, J lost 8 bases, and 8 bases lay in between. The CDR3 consists of 12 residues. In DNA form, the CDR3 reads TGCGCCAGCAGCTTGGACGCGCGGGGCTACACCTTC. Encoded protein: CASSLDARGYTF.

The rearrangement uses TRBV29-1 and TRBJ2-5; D is possibly TRBD2 (6 bases). Trimming took 7 bases from V and 4 from J, leaving 13 bases between them. The CDR3 is made up of 12 amino acids. The germline V gene encodes CDR1 SQVTM and CDR2 ANQGSEA. The CDR3 region is CSARLGGETQYF. The CDR3 DNA is TGCAGCGCCCGGCTGGGGGGAGAGACCCAGTACTTC.

The chain is built from TRBV11-2 and TRBJ1-3; 8 bases are shared with TRBD1. Germline V gene lookup returns CDR1 SGHAT and CDR2 FQNNGV. Germline trimming cut 4 bases from V and 0 bases from J; bases unmatched to any gene: 8. CDR3 size: 17 residues. CDR3 DNA sequence: TGTGCCAGCAGCTCCAGACAGGGGAGGCACTCTGGAAACACCATATATTTT. Translating gives CASSSRQGRHSGNTIYF.

The chain joins TRBV6-1 to TRBJ2-7; maybe TRBD1 (6 bases). This CDR3 is built from 14 residues. Germline CDR1 and CDR2: MNHNS and SASEGT. Trimming left V 1 base short and J 4 bases short, with 11 bases between. The CDR3 loop reads CASSEEGDRYEQYF. In DNA form, the CDR3 reads TGTGCCAGCAGTGAAGAGGGGGATCGGTACGAGCAGTACTTC.